These 12 T cell receptor beta chains were sequenced from one sample in a study of spatial heterogeneity in lung cancer. The time point is: sample taken at primary tumor resection. Whole RNA obtained from tumor, nontumor lung or frozen PBMC underwent sequencing without sorting. One entry per CDR3 protein results from TCRdb running MiXCR on the 5' RACE reads. The repertoire holds about 12,000 distinct CDR3 sequences, more than 15% seen once, with roughly half in the top ten. Sequences were derived from PBMCs, sampled at surgery. These receptor sequences come from a male donor with early-stage non-small cell lung cancer.

This clonotype was recorded a few times. J is TRBJ1-5 and V is TRBV27; weak D call: TRBD1 (5 bases). Germline V gene lookup returns CDR1 MNHEY and CDR2 SMNVEV (reference sequence). CDR3 length equals 15 residues. With 3 bases removed from V and 1 base from J, the gap between germline ends came to 10 bases. CDR3 residues: CASSFMAGSNQPQHF. In nucleotides, the CDR3 is TGTGCCAGCAGTTTTATGGCAGGGAGCAATCAGCCCCAGCATTTT.

This clonotype was counted at least ten times. The V call is TRBV12-3 or TRBV12-4, the J call TRBJ1-5; D remains ambiguous. The CDR3 covers 14 residues. The germline V and J ends were trimmed by 1 base and 2 bases, with 6 bases remaining between them. Here the CDR3 DNA reads TGTGCCAGCAGTTTAGGGGAGGGCAATCAGCCCCAGCATTTT. Translated: CASSLGEGNQPQHF.

The chain recombines TRBV3-1 with TRBJ2-1; D is ambiguous. This CDR3 spans 13 amino acids. The germline gives CDR1 LGHDT, CDR2 YNNKEL (reference sequence). The V end was cut by 1 base, the J end by 7 bases, with 8 bases between. This CDR3 reads CASSQGLTNEQFF. DNA of the CDR3: TGTGCCAGCAGCCAAGGGCTGACAAATGAGCAGTTCTTC.

The rearrangement uses TRBV19 and TRBJ2-7; 14 nucleotides align to TRBD2. The CDR3 has 18 amino acids. Germline-derived CDR1 and CDR2 are LNHDA and SQIVND (reference sequence). Losses at the gene ends were 8 bases for V and 3 bases for J; bases not matched to a gene: 15. This chain's CDR3 is CASSSKTPGLAGDYEQYF. The CDR3 DNA follows: TGTGCCAGTTCCTCCAAAACCCCGGGACTAGCGGGAGACTACGAGCAGTACTTC.

In its sample, this clonotype is medium-sized. The V gene is TRBV15, the J gene TRBJ2-2; 8 bases are shared with TRBD2. With 0 bases clipped from V and 7 bases from J, the junction kept 4 bases outside the gene matches. CDR3 length equals 15 residues. The germline gives CDR1 LNHNV, CDR2 YYDKDF (reference sequence). CDR3 bases: TGTGCCACCAGCAGAGATCTGAGCGGGAGCGGGGAGCTGTTTTTT. It yields the protein CATSRDLSGSGELFF.

There are many counts of this clonotype. The V and J genes are TRBV11-1 and TRBJ2-7; the D is unclear. Trimming stripped 1 base from V and 3 bases from J, with 19 bases between. CDR1 SGHAT and CDR2 FQDESV come from the germline V gene (reference sequence). This CDR3 contains 17 residues. The DNA for the CDR3 is TGTGCCAGCAGCTTAGACCAACAGTCCTCTTTATACTACGAGCAGTACTTC. Protein sequence: CASSLDQQSSLYYEQYF.

The chain recombines TRBV20-1 with TRBJ1-2; D call uncertain. Germline CDR1 is DFQATT and CDR2 is SNEGSKA (reference sequence). The CDR3 consists of 11 residues. V lost 2 bases to trimming and J lost 7 bases, with 8 bases between them. CDR3 DNA: TGCAGTGCTAGACAAATGTTTGGCTACACCTTC. Translated: CSARQMFGYTF.

V gene TRBV10-1 combines with J gene TRBJ2-3; tentative D call: TRBD2 (5 bases). The germline V and J ends were trimmed by 1 base and 6 bases, with 11 bases remaining between them. CDR3 length: 14 residues. CDR1 is WNHNN and CDR2 is SYGVQD in the germline V gene (reference sequence). The CDR3 DNA is TGCGCCAGCAGTGAGTTCCTAGCTACTGATACGCAGTATTTT. As protein: CASSEFLATDTQYF.

The gene calls are TRBV11-3 and TRBJ2-1, with D unresolved. Trimming took off 7 bases at V and 5 bases at J, with 9 bases between the two ends. The CDR3 has 12 amino acids. Germline V gene lookup returns CDR1 SGHNT and CDR2 YENEEA. The CDR3 loop is CASTDWDNEQFF. DNA of the CDR3: TGTGCCAGCACTGACTGGGACAATGAGCAGTTCTTC.

The chain couples TRBV6-5 to TRBJ2-7, with 14 bases identical to TRBD2. Germline CDR1 reads MNHEY; CDR2 reads SVGAGI. The CDR3 spans 15 residues. The J segment lost 5 bases and the V segment lost 6 bases, leaving 6 bases of the junction unmatched. Written as DNA, the CDR3 is TGTGCCAGCAGCCCCGGGACTAGCGGGAGCGACGAGCAGTACTTC. This encodes CASSPGTSGSDEQYF.

This clonotype showed up many times. The chain is built from TRBV27 and TRBJ2-1; D is unresolved. CDR3 length equals 12 residues. Germline-derived CDR1 and CDR2 are MNHEY and SMNVEV (reference sequence). Trimming pared 2 bases from V and 3 bases from J, leaving 2 bases between. CDR3 region: CASSLNYNEQFF. Here the CDR3 DNA reads TGTGCCAGCAGTTTAAACTACAATGAGCAGTTCTTC.

The chain uses TRBV11-2 and TRBJ1-5; D is unresolved. Germline V gene lookup returns CDR1 SGHAT and CDR2 FQNNGV. With 0 bases removed from V and 1 base from J, the gap between germline ends came to 4 bases. The CDR3 extends over 14 amino acids. CDR3 DNA sequence: TGTGCCAGCAGCTTAGATGCGAGCAATCAGCCCCAGCATTTT. This translates into CASSLDASNQPQHF.